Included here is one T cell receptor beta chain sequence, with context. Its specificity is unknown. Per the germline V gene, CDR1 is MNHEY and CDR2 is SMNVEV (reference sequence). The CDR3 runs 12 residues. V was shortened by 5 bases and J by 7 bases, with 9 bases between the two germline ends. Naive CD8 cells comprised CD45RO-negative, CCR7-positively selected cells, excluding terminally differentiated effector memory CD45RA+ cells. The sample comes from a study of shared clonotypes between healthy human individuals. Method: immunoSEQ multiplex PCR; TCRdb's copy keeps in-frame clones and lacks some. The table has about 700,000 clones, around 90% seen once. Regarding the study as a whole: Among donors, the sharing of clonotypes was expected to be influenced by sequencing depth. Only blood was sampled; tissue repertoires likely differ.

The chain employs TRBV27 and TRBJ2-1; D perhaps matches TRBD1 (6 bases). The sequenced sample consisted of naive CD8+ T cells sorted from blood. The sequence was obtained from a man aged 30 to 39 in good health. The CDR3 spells CASSVTGNEQFF. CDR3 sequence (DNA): TGTGCCAGCAGTGTAACAGGGAATGAGCAGTTCTTC.